This T cell receptor beta chain was documented in a study of cytomegalovirus exposure and HLA in healthy donors. The study's findings and limits: Investigators reported 164 TCR beta chains as tied to cytomegalovirus. The authors assumed roughly uniform sequencing depth across donors for presence/absence analyses.

It was with 60 Vbeta and 13 Jbeta primers that the PCR ran. Only in-frame clones appear in the TCRdb table, and some are missing; sequencing was by immunoSEQ multiplex PCR. The sample shows 240,000 or so clones, around 76% of them seen only once. Notes on this clone: What it recognizes is unknown.

This sequence originates from a woman aged 40 to 50 in good health and CMV-seropositive. Sequenced: PBMCs.

CDR3 in amino acids: CASSPLGGIQETQYF. The CDR3 DNA reads as TGTGCCAGCAGCCCCCTTGGCGGGATCCAAGAGACCCAGTACTTC. This chain connects TRBV7-9 to TRBJ2-5, with TRBD2 as a possible D gene (6 bases). The CDR3 contains 15 residues. The germline V gene has CDR1 SEHNR and CDR2 FQNEAQ (reference sequence). V shed 5 bases and J shed 1 base, with 14 bases lying between them.